Below, 3 T cell receptor beta chains from the same sample are listed, as sequenced in a study of OX40 agonist ivuxolimab in advanced cancers. The table came from immunoSEQ multiplex PCR; TCRdb's copy has only in-frame clones and leaves some out. In the table there are some 11,000 clones, about three quarters of which are singletons. The starting material was CD4+ or CD8+ T cells sorted from blood, obtained in a trial of the OX40 agonist ivuxolimab. The receptors derive from an adult with an advanced solid tumor such as melanoma, head and neck, liver or kidney cancer.

This chain joins TRBV5-1 and TRBJ2-3, with a tentative D call TRBD2 (6 bases). Germline loops: CDR1 SGHRS, CDR2 YFSETQ. The CDR3 loop spans 13 amino acids. Trimming took 5 bases from V and 0 from J, leaving 7 bases between them. Written as DNA, the CDR3 is TGCGCCAGCAGTGGGACTAGCACAGATACGCAGTATTTT. This gives the protein CASSGTSTDTQYF.

About this clone itself: One end of the junction varies from germline; a read error may be responsible. The chain combines TRBV27 with TRBJ2-5, with 11 bases aligning to TRBD2. CDR1 and CDR2 (germline): MNHEY, SMNVEV (reference sequence). This CDR3 contains 17 residues. The CDR3 spells CASRLRVLAGVQETQYF. The CDR3 nucleotides read TGTGCCAGCCGTTTAAGGGTACTAGCGGGGGTCCAAGAGACCCAGTACTTC.

The CDR3 sequence is CASSLEGVGYTEAFF. CDR3 coding DNA: TGTGCCAGCAGCTTAGAGGGAGTAGGGTACACTGAAGCTTTCTTT. The gene calls are TRBV11-2 and TRBJ1-1; D unresolved. Germline V lookup: CDR1 SGHAT, CDR2 FQNNGV. The CDR3 is 15 residues long. V lost 0 bases, J lost 3 bases, and 11 bases lay in between.